A selection of T cell receptor beta chains follows, all from one sample in a study of CD8 T cells in Susac syndrome. TCRdb called the immunoSEQ multiplex PCR reads again in MiXCR, with one record for every CDR3 protein. This sample yields 200,000 to 250,000 distinct CDR3 sequences, of which over 90% are seen a single time; about 0.14% belongs to the top ten. Sequenced input: CD4+ T cells from PBMCs. The receptors here all came from a human donor with Susac syndrome. Both conserved end residues are part of each CDR3. The D gene is left open where the match is weak. Clone size is not always given. Where it is, it says once, few, many or a class for expanded clones.

CASSGPPRTEAFF TGTGCCAGCAGTGGGCCCCCGAGGACTGAAGCTTTCTTT . TRBJ1-1 TRBV6-1 .
CASSYRSGLNEQFF TGTGCCAGCAGTTATCGGAGCGGACTCAATGAGCAGTTCTTC . TRBJ2-1 TRBV6-2/TRBV6-3 .
CSVVGGAGYGYTF TGCAGCGTTGTGGGGGGGGCGGGGTATGGCTACACCTTC . TRBJ1-2 TRBV29-1 .
CASAKRDTGELFF TGTGCTAGTGCCAAGCGGGACACCGGGGAGCTGTTTTTT . TRBJ2-2 TRBV12-5 .
CAWNPGRGNTEAFF TGTGCCTGGAATCCAGGAAGGGGGAACACTGAAGCTTTCTTT once TRBJ1-1 TRBV30 .
CSVTTSGITDTQYF TGCAGTGTCACGACTAGCGGAATCACAGATACGCAGTATTTT . TRBJ2-3 TRBV20-1 TRBD2
CSATGRPLNEKLFF TGCAGTGCTACAGGAAGGCCCCTTAATGAAAAACTGTTTTTT . TRBJ1-4 TRBV20-1 .
CASSQDWRSEKLFF TGCGCCAGCAGCCAAGATTGGCGGTCTGAAAAACTGTTTTTT . TRBJ1-4 TRBV4-3 .
CASNPLVGDPYEQYF TGTGCCAGCAACCCACTAGTAGGGGATCCCTACGAGCAGTACTTC . TRBJ2-7 TRBV6-1 .
CATAGTGGYEQYF TGTGCCACGGCGGGGACAGGGGGGTACGAGCAGTACTTC . TRBJ2-7 TRBV19 TRBD1
CAWSVFGQGSYEQYF TGTGCCTGGAGTGTGTTCGGACAGGGCTCCTACGAGCAGTACTTC . TRBJ2-7 TRBV30 TRBD1
CASSLYGVGGYEQYF TGTGCCAGCAGCTTATACGGGGTGGGGGGTTACGAGCAGTACTTC . TRBJ2-7 TRBV7-2 .
CSARDPRDESPWGYF TGCAGTGCTAGAGATCCCCGGGATGAGTCACCGTGGGGGTATTTT . TRBJ2-3 TRBV20-1 .
CASSARNGGTGRYNEQFF TGCGCCAGCAGCGCGCGAAATGGAGGGACAGGGAGATACAATGAGCAGTTCTTC . TRBJ2-1 TRBV4-1 TRBD1
CASATPSRVTEAFF TGTGCTAGCGCCACTCCCTCCCGGGTCACTGAAGCTTTCTTT . TRBJ1-1 TRBV12-5 .
CASSLGSQEPNTEAFF TGTGCCAGCAGCTTAGGTTCGCAGGAGCCGAACACTGAAGCTTTCTTT . TRBJ1-1 TRBV7-2 .
CASRLEGREKLFF TGCGCCAGCAGGCTCGAGGGAAGGGAAAAACTGTTTTTT once TRBJ1-4 TRBV5-1 .
CASSYSIGGGSSYNSPLHF TGTGCCAGCAGTTACTCGATTGGGGGGGGCAGCTCCTATAATTCACCCCTCCACTTT . TRBJ1-6 TRBV6-5 .
CASSIIRNTEAFF TGTGCCAGTAGTATAATCAGAAACACTGAAGCTTTCTTT . TRBJ1-1 TRBV19 .
CASRLRNEKLFF TGTGCCAGCAGGCTCAGGAATGAAAAACTGTTTTTT . TRBJ1-4 TRBV2 .
CASSLQGVSYEQYF TGTGCCAGCAGTCTGCAGGGGGTTTCCTACGAGCAGTACTTC . TRBJ2-7 TRBV2 TRBD1
CASSLIRAEAFF TGTGCCAGCAGTCTAATCAGGGCTGAAGCTTTCTTT once TRBJ1-1 TRBV7-2 .
CASSVPGQGYNEQFF TGTGCCAGCAGCGTTCCGGGACAGGGATACAATGAGCAGTTCTTC . TRBJ2-1 TRBV5-6 TRBD1
CASRRSGAETQYF TGTGCCAGCAGACGTTCGGGGGCAGAGACCCAGTACTTC once TRBJ2-5 TRBV12-3/TRBV12-4 .
CASSRLDRGSGYTF TGCGCCAGCAGTCGATTGGACAGGGGAAGTGGCTACACCTTC . TRBJ1-2 TRBV5-1 TRBD1
CASSTSVGVQPQHF TGTGCCAGCAGCACCTCGGTCGGGGTCCAGCCCCAGCATTTT . TRBJ1-5 TRBV6-5 .
CASSLLGGTDTQYF TGTGCCAGCAGCTTATTAGGGGGCACAGATACGCAGTATTTT . TRBJ2-3 TRBV11-2 .
CASSEAIGTNEAFF TGTGCCAGCAGTGAAGCCATCGGGACAAATGAAGCTTTCTTT . TRBJ1-1 TRBV2 .
CASSVLGGGLYNEQFF TGTGCCAGCAGTGTACTTGGCGGGGGGCTCTACAATGAGCAGTTCTTC . TRBJ2-1 TRBV2 TRBD2
CASSLVDLGGTDTQYF TGTGCCAGCAGCTTGGTTGATCTGGGCGGCACAGATACGCAGTATTTT . TRBJ2-3 TRBV5-6 .
CASSSETGLADLWEQYF TGTGCCAGCAGTTCCGAAACGGGACTAGCGGATTTATGGGAGCAGTACTTC . TRBJ2-7 TRBV6-2/TRBV6-3 TRBD2
CASSGGRISVDIQYF TGTGCCAGCAGTGGGGGGAGGATTAGCGTTGACATTCAGTACTTC . TRBJ2-4 TRBV2 .
CSAIPRDGSYEQYF TGCAGTGCTATCCCCCGGGACGGGTCCTACGAGCAGTACTTC . TRBJ2-7 TRBV20-1 .
CASTPGNTEAFF TGTGCCAGCACCCCAGGGAACACTGAAGCTTTCTTT . TRBJ1-1 TRBV28 .
CASSYSVGTEAFF TGTGCCAGCAGTTACTCGGTCGGGACTGAAGCTTTCTTT . TRBJ1-1 TRBV6-5 .
CSAKRRSGGPYEQYF TGCAGTGCGAAGAGGAGGTCAGGGGGGCCCTACGAGCAGTACTTC once TRBJ2-7 TRBV20-1 .